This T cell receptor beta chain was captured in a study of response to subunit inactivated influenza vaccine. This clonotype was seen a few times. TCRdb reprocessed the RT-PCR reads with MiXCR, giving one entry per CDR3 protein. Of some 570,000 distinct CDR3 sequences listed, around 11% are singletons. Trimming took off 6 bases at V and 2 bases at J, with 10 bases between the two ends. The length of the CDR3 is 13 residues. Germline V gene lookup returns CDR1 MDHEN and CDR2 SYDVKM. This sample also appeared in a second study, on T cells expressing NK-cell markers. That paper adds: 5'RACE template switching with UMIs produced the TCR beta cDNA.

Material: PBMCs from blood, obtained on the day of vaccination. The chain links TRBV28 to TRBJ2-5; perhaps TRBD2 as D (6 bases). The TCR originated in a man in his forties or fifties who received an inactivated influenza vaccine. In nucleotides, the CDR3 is TGTGCCAGCAGGCCCGGACTACAAGAGACCCAGTACTTC. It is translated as CASRPGLQETQYF.